This TCR beta chain was profiled in a study of metastatic and nonmetastatic thyroid tumors (dated by TCRdb to 2020 to 2022). At the level of the whole study: Repertoires from peripheral blood and from tumor or nodule tissue samples of malignant and benign thyroid patients were compared.

Preparation of the library involved PCR. TCRdb lists the instrument as Illumina HiSeq 4000. High-throughput sequencing was used to profile the TCR beta-chain CDR3 region of each patient. Under the source paper's analysis protocol: A classifier to discriminate distant-metastatic papillary thyroid cancer patients was built from CDR3 differences across clinicopathological groups. The Shannon index was used to measure repertoire diversity, and the Morisita-Horn index was used to measure how similar tumor and blood repertoires were. The public reads were reprocessed in TCRdb via fastp at Q25 and MiXCR, keeping in-frame beta chains. TCRdb, rather than the study authors, made the V and J calls. This sample comprises tens of thousands of clones, under 25% of them detected only once. The ten largest account for around two fifths of the sample. This clone appeared a few times. Its binding antigen is unknown. The input lacks base qualities; no much larger clone sits a single base away.

Overall study results and their limits: In both blood and tumor samples, malignant tumors were reported to have significantly higher TCR beta diversity than benign nodules.

Before undergoing thyroid surgery, none of the patients had been given any kind of treatment. The study retrospectively analysed patient clinical samples collected from about 2012 to 2018 using T-cell receptor beta sequencing. The receptor comes from a female donor with papillary thyroid cancer or a benign thyroid nodule (not recorded which). Some clones in this sample may be carry-over from other donors' samples. The sequenced sample consisted of blood.

CDR3 sequence: CASSLWGSTEAFF. The sequenced DNA: TGTGCCAGCAGTTTGTGGGGTAGCACTGAAGCTTTCTTT. The V and J genes are TRBV12-3 or TRBV12-4 and TRBJ1-1; too little of a D gene remains to name it. The junction shows trimming of 3 bases on V and 4 bases on J, plus 9 bases between the germline ends. From cysteine to phenylalanine, the CDR3 is 13 amino acids long. The only DNA kept is the CDR3, 39 bases in frame from the first base.